Presented here are 4 T cell receptor beta chains from one specimen sequenced in a study of blood T cell repertoires in COVID-19. The data were produced by immunoSEQ multiplex PCR, yet TCRdb's version contains in-frame clones alone and is incomplete. The sample has roughly 150,000 clones; around 73% are singletons. The sequencing input was peripheral blood. The receptors here all came from a man in his fifties or sixties who had recovered from COVID-19.

CDR3 loop: CASGLAGVAGETQYF. CDR3 sequence (DNA): TGTGCCAGCGGGCTAGCGGGGGTGGCCGGGGAGACCCAGTACTTC. This rearrangement joins TRBV7-3 to TRBJ2-5; 10 bases match TRBD2. Germline V gene data show CDR1 as SGHTA and CDR2 as FQGTGA. The V and J ends lost 8 bases and 5 bases, in that order; junction bases with no gene match: 11. The CDR3 covers 15 residues.

V usage is TRBV6-1 and J usage is TRBJ1-2, with TRBD1 as a possible D gene (6 bases). V lost 0 bases and J lost 7, with 12 bases in between. Germline CDR1 and CDR2: MNHNS and SASEGT. CDR3 size: 14 residues. The CDR3 spells CASSEAQGTGGYTF. CDR3 DNA: TGTGCCAGCAGTGAAGCCCAGGGGACGGGTGGCTACACCTTC.

The chain uses TRBV29-1 and TRBJ1-1, with D maybe TRBD1 (5 bases). V shed 6 bases and J shed 13 bases, with 21 bases lying between them. CDR3 length: 12 amino acids. Germline V gene data show CDR1 as SQVTM and CDR2 as ANQGSEA. The CDR3 spells CSVAGRQRIGFF. CDR3 nucleotide sequence: TGCAGCGTGGCGGGACGCCAGCGGATAGGTTTCTTT.

The V gene is TRBV30, the J gene TRBJ1-2; the match to TRBD1 covers 11 bases. From germline, CDR1 is GTSNPN and CDR2 SVGIG (reference sequence). V gave up 1 base and J gave up 5 bases; unmatched junction bases: 6. This CDR3 has 15 residues. The CDR3 protein is CAWSGDRGTLYGYTF. CDR3 nucleotide sequence: TGTGCCTGGAGTGGGGACAGGGGGACCTTGTATGGCTACACCTTC.